This TCR beta chain originates from a study of identical twins. MiXCR, applied by TCRdb to the 5' RACE reads, yields one record per CDR3 protein. Counted here are about 200,000 distinct CDR3 sequences, less than 8% occurring once; the ten biggest clones make up just under 2%. Germline CDR1 and CDR2: DFQATT and SNEGSKA (reference sequence). V was cut by 1 base and J by 3 bases, with 9 bases left in between. This CDR3 region has 13 residues. A few counts support this clonotype. A further study also used this sample, focusing on yellow fever vaccine responses in identical twins.

This sequence joins TRBV20-1 and TRBJ1-1, with D possibly being TRBD1 (5 bases). This clonotype was sampled from a woman aged 18-30 years in good health. Sequenced material: memory (CD45RO+) T cells sorted from blood. CDR3 bases: TGCAGTGCTAGAGGGCAGGGTTACACTGAAGCTTTCTTT. Translating it yields CSARGQGYTEAFF.